This T cell receptor beta chain appears in the sequencing data of a study of vaccination and CD4 T cells after COVID-19. Study-wide results and caveats: Convalescent patients had a median roughly 86% of post-vaccine SARS-CoV-2-reactive clones that were detected only after vaccination, not before it.

The treatment was: roughly 10-day PBMC culture with coronavirus spike peptide pools or control peptides (ViraFEST assay). Negative selection was the method that isolated CD4+ T cells after more than eight days of culture. In its sample, this clonotype was seen a few times. Its specificity is not known. Researchers used the Oncomine TCR Beta short-read assay to sequence DNA from cultured CD4+ T cells. Genomic DNA from cultured CD4+ T cells was extracted. TCRdb passed the PCR reads through MiXCR, listing each CDR3 protein once. Among under 15,000 distinct CDR3 sequences listed, around 42% were seen once. This CDR3 region has 16 residues. The V gene lost 6 bases and the J gene lost 1 base, with 19 bases spanning the gap. Germline CDR1 reads MNHNS; CDR2 reads SASEGT.

This sequence originates from a human donor who had recovered from COVID-19. The chain employs TRBV6-1 and TRBJ2-7; D assignment may be TRBD1 or TRBD2 (6 bases each). Sequencing was performed on CD4+ T cells from blood, cultured in vitro, taken before SARS-CoV-2 vaccination. The CDR3 nucleotides are TGTGCCAGCAGCAACCGAGGGGGGCGGGGATCCTACGAGCAGTACTTC. This codes for CASSNRGGRGSYEQYF.